This entry lists 10 T cell receptor beta chains sequenced from one sample in a study of blood T cell repertoires in COVID-19. Sequencing used immunoSEQ multiplex PCR; TCRdb keeps in-frame clones, though not all of them. The table records 150,000 to 180,000 clones, approximately 83% of them present only once. The sample comprised peripheral blood. These TCRs come from a woman aged 60 to 75 with COVID-19, enrolled during active disease.

The rearrangement uses TRBV5-1 and TRBJ2-4; 15 bases match TRBD2. CDR3 length: 18 amino acids. Germline CDR1 is SGHRS and CDR2 is YFSETQ. V lost 4 bases and J lost 0; bases outside the gene matches: 5. CDR3: CASSPGLAGGVAKNIQYF. DNA for the CDR3: TGCGCCAGCAGCCCGGGACTAGCGGGAGGCGTAGCCAAAAACATTCAGTACTTC. Full variable domain (rest looked up from reference TRBV5-1 and TRBJ2-4): KAGVTQTPRYLIKTRGQQVTLSCSPISGHRSVSWYQQTPGQGLQFLFEYFSETQRNKGNFPGRFSGRQFSNSRSEMNVSTLELGDSALYLCASSPGLAGGVAKNIQYFGAGTRLSVL.

The rearrangement links TRBV19 to TRBJ2-5; the match to TRBD1 covers 7 bases. Germline V lookup: CDR1 LNHDA, CDR2 SQIVND (reference sequence). The trim removed 6 bases at V and 3 bases at J, leaving 4 bases unmatched. The CDR3 totals 13 residues. This CDR3 is CASRPTGEETQYF. In DNA, the CDR3 is TGTGCCAGTAGACCTACAGGGGAAGAGACCCAGTACTTC.

This rearrangement joins TRBV5-5 to TRBJ2-7; 8 bases agree with TRBD1. Losses at the gene ends were 3 bases for V and 4 bases for J; bases not matched to a gene: 12. The CDR3 has 16 amino acids. From germline, CDR1 is SGHKS and CDR2 YYEKEE (reference sequence). The CDR3 DNA reads TGTGCCAGCAGCTACGGGACAGGAACATCCCCTTACGAGCAGTACGTC. It translates to CASSYGTGTSPYEQYV.

The rearrangement uses TRBV5-1 and TRBJ2-4; 11 nucleotides line up with TRBD1. Trimming removed 4 bases from V and 5 bases from J; junction bases left unmatched: 2. CDR3 size: 14 residues. Per the germline V gene, CDR1 is SGHRS and CDR2 is YFSETQ. The CDR3 sequence: CASSLDRGQNIQYF. The CDR3 DNA reads TGCGCCAGCAGCCTGGACAGGGGGCAAAACATTCAGTACTTC.

The CDR3 loop is CASSLAGTGSHEQYF. Written as DNA, the CDR3 is TGTGCCAGCAGCTTAGCCGGTACAGGGTCCCACGAGCAGTACTTC. The chain links TRBV7-8 to TRBJ2-7, with D possibly matching TRBD1 (6 bases). This CDR3 has 15 amino acids. V was trimmed by 0 bases and J by 5 bases, leaving 14 bases between them. Germline V gives CDR1 SGHVS, CDR2 FQNEAQ.

This sequence joins TRBV6-5 and TRBJ1-3, with TRBD1 as a possible D gene (6 bases). This CDR3 is built from 14 residues. Trimming left V 2 bases short and J 1 base short, with 6 bases between. Germline V gene data show CDR1 as MNHEY and CDR2 as SVGAGI. CDR3 loop: CASSYDRSGNTIYF. CDR3 sequence (DNA): TGTGCCAGCAGTTACGACAGGTCTGGAAACACCATATATTTT.

The V call is TRBV12-3 or TRBV12-4, the J call TRBJ1-3, with D hard to call. The CDR3 covers 13 residues. V lost 3 bases to trimming and J lost 3 bases, with 6 bases between them. CDR3 sequence reads: CASSFSRGNTIYF. CDR3 nucleotides: TGTGCCAGCAGTTTCAGTCGTGGAAACACCATATATTTT.

The chain employs TRBV7-3 and TRBJ2-3; 15 nucleotides align to TRBD2. The CDR3 has 17 residues. From germline, CDR1 is SGHTA and CDR2 FQGTGA. V lost 5 bases to trimming and J lost 7 bases; unmatched junction nucleotides: 10. CDR3 sequence (DNA): TGTGCCAGCAGCCCCCCGGGACTAGCGGGAGGCACCCATACGCAGTATTTT. Translation gives CASSPPGLAGGTHTQYF. The variable domain in full, completed from reference TRBV7-3 and TRBJ2-3, reads GAGVSQTPSNKVTEKGKYVELRCDPISGHTALYWYRQSLGQGPEFLIYFQGTGAADDSGLPNDRFFAVRPEGSVSTLKIQRTERGDSAVYLCASSPPGLAGGTHTQYFGPGTRLTVL.

The gene calls are TRBV18 and TRBJ2-7; 9 positions match TRBD1. Germline lookup yields CDR1 KGHSH and CDR2 LQKENI. This CDR3 region has 15 residues. The junction had 2 bases not matched to a gene; V was cut back by 2 bases and J by 0 bases. CDR3 in DNA: TGTGCCAGCTCACCAGGGACAGGGAGCTCCTACGAGCAGTACTTC. Amino acid sequence: CASSPGTGSSYEQYF.

V and J are TRBV5-4 and TRBJ2-5; D is uncertain. The germline gives CDR1 SGHNT, CDR2 YYREEE (reference sequence). Deletions cut 2 bases from V and 5 bases from J, with 7 bases between. This CDR3 has 12 amino acids. The CDR3 sequence: CASSFIEETQYF. The DNA for the CDR3 is TGTGCCAGCAGCTTCATTGAGGAGACCCAGTACTTC.